This T cell receptor beta chain was captured by sequencing in a study of blood T cell repertoires in COVID-19. Germline V gives CDR1 LGHNA, CDR2 YSLEER. V shed 0 bases and J 11 bases; nucleotides not matched to a gene: 5. This CDR3 region has 13 residues. Generated by immunoSEQ multiplex PCR, the TCRdb table keeps only in-frame clones and is missing some. This table has some 66,000 clones, 82% appearing once. Sequences were obtained from peripheral blood. The origin of this receptor is a man between 60 and 75 years old with acute or convalescent COVID-19. The chain is built from TRBV4-3 and TRBJ1-1; TRBD1 matches 8 bases. The CDR3 loop is CASSQEVTGEAFF. The CDR3 DNA follows: TGCGCCAGCAGCCAAGAGGTGACAGGGGAGGCTTTCTTT.